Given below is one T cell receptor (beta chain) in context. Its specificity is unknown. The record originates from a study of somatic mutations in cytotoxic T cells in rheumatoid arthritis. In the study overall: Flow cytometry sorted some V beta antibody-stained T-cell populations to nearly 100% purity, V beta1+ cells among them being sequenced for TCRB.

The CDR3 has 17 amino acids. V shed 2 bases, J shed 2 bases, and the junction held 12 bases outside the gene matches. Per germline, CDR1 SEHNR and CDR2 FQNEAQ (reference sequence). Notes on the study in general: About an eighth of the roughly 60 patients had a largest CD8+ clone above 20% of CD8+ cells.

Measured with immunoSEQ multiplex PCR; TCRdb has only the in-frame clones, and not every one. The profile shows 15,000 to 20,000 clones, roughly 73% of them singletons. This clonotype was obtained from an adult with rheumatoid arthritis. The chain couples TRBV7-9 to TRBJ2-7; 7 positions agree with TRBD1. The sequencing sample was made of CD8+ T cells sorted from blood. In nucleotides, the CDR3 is TGTGCCAGCAGCTTATTTCCCACGGGACAGTCCACCTACGAGCAGTACTTC. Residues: CASSLFPTGQSTYEQYF.